This T cell receptor beta chain was retrieved from a study of T cells in localized non-small cell lung cancer. Study conclusions and caveats: It was uninvolved adjacent lung that showed the highest T cell clonality, exceeding tumor.

Produced via immunoSEQ multiplex PCR; TCRdb's table is partial and in-frame only. The sample yields about 46,000 clones, 81% seen once. After removal of 4 bases from V and 1 base from J, the junction contained 3 bases not matched to a gene. The CDR3 length is 15 residues. Germline V lookup: CDR1 SGHDN, CDR2 FVKESK. As concerns this clone: What it binds is unknown.

This clonotype originated in a man aged 35-69 years with stage III lung adenocarcinoma. The source material was peripheral blood mononuclear cells, sampled before any cancer treatment. V is TRBV14 and J is TRBJ2-2, with 7 bases lining up with TRBD2. CDR3 DNA sequence: TGTGCCAGCAGCCCCGGGACTAAGAACACCGGGGAGCTGTTTTTT. Protein: CASSPGTKNTGELFF.